The 22 T cell receptor beta chains reported below all come from one sample, sequenced in a study of neoadjuvant anti-PD-1 for oral cavity cancer. The table came from immunoSEQ multiplex PCR; TCRdb's copy has only in-frame clones and leaves some out. Among 75,000 to 100,000 clones listed, around 80% were seen once. The material sequenced was PBMCs, taken before nivolumab (anti-PD-1) treatment. The source of these receptors is a person aged 35-80 years with oral cavity squamous cell carcinoma.

V and J are TRBV6-1 and TRBJ1-2; D not certain. The CDR3 is 14 residues long. The germline V and J ends were trimmed by 1 base and 4 bases, with 10 bases remaining between them. From germline, CDR1 is MNHNS and CDR2 SASEGT. CDR3 region: CASSEGERSYGYTF. CDR3 DNA sequence: TGTGCCAGCAGTGAAGGGGAACGGTCCTATGGCTACACCTTC.

J is TRBJ1-1 and V is TRBV19; 7 nucleotides line up with TRBD1. CDR1 is LNHDA, CDR2 SQIVND, per germline (reference sequence). CDR3 size: 11 residues. The junction had 4 bases not matched to a gene; V was cut back by 5 bases and J by 10 bases. CDR3 sequence reads: CASSWGQRAFF. CDR3 DNA: TGTGCCAGTAGTTGGGGACAGCGAGCTTTCTTT.

The chain uses TRBV30 and TRBJ1-1, with 11 bases aligning to TRBD1. Germline-derived CDR1 and CDR2 are GTSNPN and SVGIG (reference sequence). Germline trimming cut 0 bases from V and 7 bases from J; bases unmatched to any gene: 7. This CDR3 is built from 15 residues. Here the CDR3 reads CAWSVPDRGRLEAFF. For the CDR3, the DNA is TGTGCCTGGAGTGTACCGGACAGGGGGCGTCTTGAAGCTTTCTTT.

This chain connects TRBV6-1 to TRBJ1-5; TRBD1 is a possible D gene (6 bases). The CDR3 runs 15 residues. Germline V CDR1 and CDR2: MNHNS, SASEGT. Trimming cost V 0 bases and J 7 bases, with 13 bases left between them. DNA for the CDR3: TGTGCCAGCAGTGAAGCCCGGGGGCTGCGGCAGCCCCAGCATTTT. It yields the protein CASSEARGLRQPQHF.

J is TRBJ2-1 and V is TRBV7-3; 10 bases are shared with TRBD2. The J segment lost 6 bases and the V segment lost 2 bases, leaving 7 bases of the junction unmatched. Germline V gene lookup returns CDR1 SGHTA and CDR2 FQGTGA. The length of the CDR3 is 16 residues. The CDR3 sequence: CASSLGGTSAFNEQFF. The CDR3 DNA reads TGTGCCAGCAGCTTAGGGGGGACTAGCGCTTTCAATGAGCAGTTCTTC.

The chain has TRBV27 and TRBJ1-1; no firm D call. The CDR3 spans 13 residues. V was shortened by 3 bases and J by 2 bases, with 7 bases between the two germline ends. Germline V CDR1 and CDR2: MNHEY, SMNVEV (reference sequence). The CDR3 sequence: CASSLYRNTEAFF. The CDR3 bases are TGTGCCAGCAGTTTGTATCGAAACACTGAAGCTTTCTTT.

This clone was picked up one time. The J gene is TRBJ1-5, the V gene TRBV29-1; D may be TRBD1 (5 bases). The V and J ends lost 5 bases and 4 bases respectively, with 12 bases between them. The CDR3 has 13 amino acids. Per the germline V gene, CDR1 is SQVTM and CDR2 is ANQGSEA. This chain's CDR3 is CSVKGEGNQPQHF. CDR3 coding DNA: TGCAGCGTTAAGGGAGAGGGGAATCAGCCCCAGCATTTT.

The chain joins TRBV4-1 to TRBJ2-3, with 13 bases aligning to TRBD2. CDR1 and CDR2 from the germline V gene are MGHRA and YSYEKL. The CDR3 has 17 residues. V lost 1 base, J lost 2 bases, and 3 bases stayed unmatched. The chain's CDR3 is CASSQAGLAGVTDTQYF. The CDR3 region has the DNA TGCGCCAGCAGCCAAGCCGGACTAGCGGGGGTCACAGATACGCAGTATTTT.

V gene TRBV9 combines with J gene TRBJ1-1, with no clear D. CDR1 SGDLS and CDR2 YYNGEE come from the germline V gene. V dropped 6 bases and J dropped 0 bases, with 15 bases sitting between them. The CDR3 length is 15 residues. This chain's CDR3 is CASTSMLTLNTEAFF. In nucleotides, the CDR3 is TGTGCCAGCACGTCGATGTTAACCCTGAACACTGAAGCTTTCTTT.

The chain uses TRBV7-6 and TRBJ1-4; D possibly corresponds to TRBD1 (6 bases). Trimming pared 4 bases from V and 5 bases from J, leaving 8 bases between. The CDR3 is 13 residues long. CDR1 is SGHVS, CDR2 FNYEAQ, per germline. CDR3 coding DNA: TGTGCCAGCAGCTATACAGGGAATGAAAAACTGTTTTTT. Amino acids: CASSYTGNEKLFF. The variable domain in full, with the rest retrieved from reference TRBV7-6 and TRBJ1-4, is GAGVSQSPRYKVTKRGQDVALRCDPISGHVSLYWYRQALGQGPEFLTYFNYEAQQDKSGLPNDRFSAERPEGSISTLTIQRTEQRDSAMYRCASSYTGNEKLFFGSGTQLSVL.

V usage is TRBV27 and J usage is TRBJ2-3, with 10 bases lining up with TRBD2. CDR3 length: 18 residues. In germline, CDR1 is MNHEY, CDR2 SMNVEV (reference sequence). Losses at the gene ends were 4 bases for V and 0 bases for J; bases not matched to a gene: 10. The CDR3, as DNA: TGTGCCAGCAGTTATAATGTACCTAGCGGGAGTAGCACAGATACGCAGTATTTT. Translated: CASSYNVPSGSSTDTQYF.

This clone came up once. One end of the junction does not line up with germline, which may come from a read error. The V and J genes are TRBV5-4 and TRBJ1-1; maybe TRBD1 (5 bases). The CDR3 totals 14 residues. CDR1 is SGHNT, CDR2 YYREEE, per germline (reference sequence). The CDR3 loop reads CASSSTDTNTGAFF. CDR3 sequence (DNA): TGTGCCAGCAGCTCGACAGATACTAACACTGGAGCTTTCTTT.

With respect to this clone: The same CDR3 arises from other DNA sequences in this sample as well. This chain links TRBV11-2 with TRBJ1-1; 8 bases align to TRBD1. This CDR3 is built from 13 residues. Germline-derived CDR1 and CDR2 are SGHAT and FQNNGV. V dropped 3 bases and J dropped 4; count of bases not matched to a gene: 1. This chain's CDR3 is CASSLTGATEAFF. In nucleotides, the CDR3 is TGTGCCAGCAGCTTGACAGGGGCCACTGAAGCTTTCTTT.

The chain uses TRBV9 and TRBJ2-7; a possible D gene is TRBD1 (5 bases). With 2 bases removed from V and 2 bases from J, the gap between germline ends came to 14 bases. CDR3 size: 15 residues. Germline CDR1 is SGDLS and CDR2 is YYNGEE. DNA for the CDR3: TGTGCCAGCAGCGTCACAGGAACGCCGACCTACGAGCAGTACTTC. The encoded protein is CASSVTGTPTYEQYF.

The rearrangement joins TRBV30 to TRBJ2-5, with TRBD1 as a possible D gene (6 bases). Trimming removed 2 bases from V and 4 bases from J, with 11 bases in between. The germline CDR1 and CDR2 sequences are GTSNPN and SVGIG (reference sequence). This CDR3 comprises 13 residues. CDR3: CAWSPGHRETQYF. In DNA form, the CDR3 reads TGTGCCTGGAGTCCGGGACATCGAGAGACCCAGTACTTC.

The chain combines TRBV5-1 with TRBJ1-4, with a tentative D call TRBD1 (6 bases). Germline V CDR1 and CDR2: SGHRS, YFSETQ. Trimming stripped 0 bases from V and 5 bases from J, with 8 bases between. The CDR3 totals 14 residues. CDR3 sequence (DNA): TGCGCCAGCAGCTTGGTGGGGGCGAATGAAAAACTGTTTTTT. It translates to CASSLVGANEKLFF.

The chain is built from TRBV9 and TRBJ2-2; 8 bases match TRBD2. Trimming at V came to 5 bases and at J to 4 bases, leaving 7 bases not matched to a gene. Germline V gene data show CDR1 as SGDLS and CDR2 as YYNGEE. The CDR3 has 15 residues. CDR3 loop: CASSPPGGGTGELFF. The CDR3 nucleotides read TGTGCCAGCAGTCCCCCCGGGGGGGGCACCGGGGAGCTGTTTTTT.

In the case of this clone: Other DNA sequences of this sample code for an identical CDR3. This rearrangement joins TRBV19 to TRBJ2-1; D is unresolved. This CDR3 region has 14 residues. The V gene lost 1 base and the J gene lost 4 bases, with 8 bases spanning the gap. The germline gives CDR1 LNHDA, CDR2 SQIVND (reference sequence). CDR3 sequence reads: CASSIGGSYNEQFF. As DNA, the CDR3 is TGTGCCAGTAGTATAGGAGGCAGTTACAATGAGCAGTTCTTC.

The rearrangement joins TRBV19 to TRBJ1-2; TRBD1 is a possible D gene (6 bases). This CDR3 is 13 amino acids long. Trimming cost V 5 bases and J 4 bases, with 11 bases left between them. In germline, CDR1 is LNHDA, CDR2 SQIVND (reference sequence). CDR3 nucleotides: TGTGCCAGTAGTGTCACAGGGAGCTATGGCTACACCTTC. Amino acid sequence: CASSVTGSYGYTF.

The chain has TRBV7-9 and TRBJ2-7; D not resolved. Germline V gene sequence: CDR1 SEHNR, CDR2 FQNEAQ (reference sequence). The CDR3 sequence is 14 residues long. V lost 1 base and J lost 1, with 8 bases in between. CDR3 nucleotide sequence: TGTGCCAGCAGCTTAGACCCAACATCCTACGAGCAGTACTTC. Its protein is CASSLDPTSYEQYF.

The genes are TRBV6-5 and TRBJ2-1; weak D call: TRBD1 (5 bases). Germline values: CDR1 MNHEY, CDR2 SVGAGI. Trimming took off 9 bases at V and 8 bases at J, with 17 bases between the two ends. This CDR3 spans 13 amino acids. CDR3 sequence reads: CARFRAGCDEQFF. CDR3 DNA sequence: TGTGCCAGGTTCAGGGCAGGTTGCGATGAGCAGTTCTTC.

This sequence joins TRBV7-9 and TRBJ2-7, with 10 bases lining up with TRBD2. With V trimmed by 4 bases and J by 4 bases, 4 bases remained unmatched. Germline loops: CDR1 SEHNR, CDR2 FQNEAQ (reference sequence). The CDR3 is 14 amino acids. CDR3 loop: CASSYETSGYEQYF. In DNA, the CDR3 is TGTGCCAGCAGCTACGAGACTAGCGGGTACGAGCAGTACTTC.